This is a list of T cell receptor beta chains from one sample in a study of cytomegalovirus exposure and HLA in healthy donors. Generated by immunoSEQ multiplex PCR, the TCRdb table keeps only in-frame clones and is missing some. In the table there are fewer than 200,000 clones, around 80% of which are singletons. Sequenced material: PBMCs. The source is a woman between 50 and 59 years old in good health and CMV-seropositive. Both conserved end residues are part of each CDR3. D genes are given only for firm matches. Clone size is given for some rows only: seen once, a few or many times, or a class if the clone is expanded.

v_gene,j_gene,abundance,d_gene,len,CDR3aa,CDR3nt
TRBV28,TRBJ2-5,NA,TRBD2,18,CASSRPMGREGHSETQYF,TGTGCCAGCAGCCGTCCAATGGGGCGGGAGGGCCATAGCGAGACCCAGTACTTC
TRBV5-1,TRBJ2-1,NA,NA,14,CASRFRDTYNEQFF,TGCGCCAGCAGGTTCCGGGACACCTACAATGAGCAGTTCTTC
TRBV11-3,TRBJ2-7,NA,TRBD2,13,CASSFGGGGEQYF,TGTGCCAGCAGCTTCGGTGGGGGGGGTGAGCAGTACTTC
TRBV9,TRBJ2-5,NA,NA,14,CASSVGAAEVTQYF,TGTGCCAGCAGCGTAGGGGCCGCCGAAGTGACCCAGTACTTC
TRBV4-2,TRBJ1-1,NA,NA,14,CASSQDWKGGEAFF,TGTGCCAGCAGCCAAGATTGGAAAGGGGGTGAAGCTTTCTTT
TRBV30,TRBJ1-4,NA,TRBD1,14,CAWGLRTGREKLFF,TGTGCCTGGGGTTTGAGGACAGGGAGGGAAAAACTGTTTTTT
TRBV4-3,TRBJ1-1,NA,TRBD1,15,CASSQQSGQTAEAFF,TGCGCCAGCAGCCAACAATCGGGACAGACGGCTGAAGCTTTCTTT
TRBV7-9,TRBJ2-1,NA,TRBD2,15,CSSSLEAGVINEQFF,TGTTCCAGCAGCTTAGAGGCGGGAGTAATAAATGAGCAGTTCTTC
TRBV28,TRBJ2-2,few,NA,13,CASSPTVPGELFF,TGTGCCAGCAGTCCAACAGTGCCCGGGGAGCTGTTTTTT
TRBV29-1,TRBJ1-1,NA,NA,13,CSVSRGANTEAFF,TGCAGCGTAAGCAGGGGCGCGAACACTGAAGCTTTCTTT
TRBV29-1,TRBJ2-3,NA,TRBD1,15,CSVLPGQRARDTQYF,TGCAGCGTGCTACCGGGACAGAGAGCCAGGGATACGCAGTATTTT
TRBV20-1,TRBJ2-7,NA,NA,11,CSAFQSYEQYF,TGCAGTGCTTTCCAGTCCTACGAGCAGTACTTC
TRBV7-2,TRBJ2-5,NA,TRBD1,16,CASSPPQQGAWETQYF,TGTGCCAGCAGCCCCCCCCAACAGGGGGCTTGGGAGACCCAGTACTTC
TRBV18,TRBJ2-7,NA,NA,12,CASSPVRYEQYF,TGTGCCAGCTCACCAGTCCGCTACGAGCAGTACTTC
TRBV19,TRBJ1-1,NA,TRBD1,16,CASSNSGQVVDTEASF,TGTGCCAGTAGCAATTCCGGACAGGTCGTTGACACTGAAGCTTCCTTT
TRBV7-2,TRBJ2-7,NA,NA,14,CASSLAGAGYEQYF,TGTGCCAGCAGCTTAGCGGGAGCTGGGTACGAGCAGTACTTC
TRBV10-1,TRBJ1-1,NA,NA,9,CASAGGAFF,TGCGCCAGTGCTGGGGGGGCTTTCTTT
TRBV7-2,TRBJ2-5,NA,TRBD2,17,CASSLQRGATPQETQYF,TGTGCCAGCAGCTTACAGCGGGGGGCTACGCCCCAAGAGACCCAGTACTTC
TRBV7-2,TRBJ1-3,NA,NA,15,CASSPRPGSGNTIYF,TGTGCCAGCAGCCCCCGTCCAGGTTCTGGAAACACCATATATTTT
TRBV2,TRBJ2-1,few,NA,15,CASSVRWGTYNEQFF,TGTGCCAGCAGTGTGAGGTGGGGCACCTACAATGAGCAGTTCTTC
TRBV4-1,TRBJ1-2,NA,NA,13,CASSQDRAGGYTF,TGCGCCAGCAGCCAAGATAGGGCGGGAGGCTACACCTTC
TRBV5-8,TRBJ1-2,NA,NA,11,CASSSRVSYTF,TGTGCCAGCAGCTCCAGGGTTAGCTACACCTTC
TRBV5-1,TRBJ1-3,NA,NA,15,CASRLDVVTGNTIYF,TGCGCCAGCCGTCTAGATGTGGTCACTGGAAACACCATATATTTT
TRBV30,TRBJ2-1,NA,NA,15,CAWRHRAGRDAEQFF,TGTGCCTGGAGGCACCGGGCGGGTAGAGACGCTGAGCAGTTCTTC
TRBV6-4,TRBJ1-1,few,NA,14,CASTSDSYSTEAFF,TGTGCCAGCACGTCGGACAGCTATTCCACTGAAGCTTTCTTT
TRBV10-3,TRBJ1-2,NA,TRBD1,12,CASRQGLSGYTF,TGTGCCAGCCGACAGGGACTTAGTGGCTACACCTTC
TRBV30,TRBJ1-1,once,NA,15,CAWIPGKGMNTEAFF,TGTGCCTGGATCCCAGGCAAGGGGATGAACACTGAAGCTTTCTTT
TRBV5-4,TRBJ2-6,NA,NA,18,CASSLEGGGGTGANVLTF,TGTGCCAGCAGCTTGGAAGGTGGAGGGGGCACTGGGGCCAACGTCCTGACTTTC
TRBV19,TRBJ1-2,NA,TRBD1,14,CASSNRDRGYGYTF,TGTGCCAGTAGTAACCGGGACAGGGGCTATGGCTACACCTTC
TRBV7-2,TRBJ2-1,NA,NA,16,CASSLIGSPTNNEQFF,TGTGCCAGCAGCTTAATCGGCAGCCCAACTAACAATGAGCAGTTCTTC
TRBV4-2,TRBJ2-1,NA,TRBD2,19,CASSQDYPSGGARGHEQFF,TGTGCCAGCAGCCAAGATTATCCTAGCGGGGGGGCCAGAGGCCATGAGCAGTTCTTC
TRBV2,TRBJ2-1,NA,TRBD1,13,CASRQGGHNEQFF,TGTGCCAGCAGACAGGGGGGCCACAATGAGCAGTTCTTC
TRBV7-3,TRBJ1-1,NA,NA,14,CASSLTRENTEAFF,TGTGCCAGCAGCTTAACCCGAGAGAACACTGAAGCTTTCTTT
TRBV9,TRBJ2-1,NA,TRBD2,17,CASSTRGQAGGRNEQFF,TGTGCCAGCAGCACCCGAGGTCAAGCGGGAGGGCGAAATGAGCAGTTCTTC
TRBV7-3,TRBJ2-1,NA,TRBD2,16,CASSLMAGGSYNEQFF,TGTGCCAGCAGCTTAATGGCGGGGGGCTCCTACAATGAGCAGTTCTTC
TRBV14,TRBJ2-3,NA,NA,11,CASSQALGLTF,TGTGCCAGCAGCCAAGCTTTGGGCCTCACTTTT
TRBV4-1,TRBJ1-2,NA,NA,14,CASSQDETVYGYTF,TGCGCCAGCAGCCAAGACGAGACAGTCTATGGCTACACCTTC
TRBV7-2,TRBJ1-5,NA,NA,19,CASSPGGRLATYSNQPQHF,TGTGCCAGCAGCCCCGGGGGGCGTCTGGCGACTTATAGCAATCAGCCCCAGCATTTT
TRBV5-1,TRBJ2-2,NA,NA,15,CASSYVQGTTGELFF,TGCGCCAGCAGCTACGTCCAGGGGACCACCGGGGAGCTGTTTTTT
TRBV27,TRBJ1-5,once,TRBD1,16,CASSAAGTGAVQPQHF,TGTGCCAGCAGTGCGGCCGGGACAGGGGCGGTTCAGCCCCAGCATTTT
TRBV27,TRBJ2-5,NA,TRBD2,16,CASSLRWGGGGETQYF,TGTGCCAGCAGTTTGCGCTGGGGCGGGGGAGGTGAGACCCAGTACTTC
TRBV6-6,TRBJ2-2,NA,TRBD1,14,CASTQTGATGELFF,TGTGCCAGCACCCAGACAGGGGCCACCGGGGAGCTGTTTTTT
TRBV2,TRBJ2-3,few,TRBD2,17,CASSGIGLAGATDTQYF,TGTGCCAGCAGTGGAATTGGACTAGCGGGAGCGACAGATACGCAGTATTTT
TRBV6-1,TRBJ2-1,once,NA,14,CASRSLATVNEQFF,TGTGCCAGCAGAAGTCTAGCGACGGTCAATGAGCAGTTCTTC
TRBV7-2,TRBJ2-1,NA,TRBD1,15,CASSSDRGSYNEQFF,TGTGCCAGCAGTTCAGACAGGGGATCCTACAATGAGCAGTTCTTC
TRBV14,TRBJ1-5,NA,NA,15,CASSQDRGRNQPQHF,TGTGCCAGCAGCCAAGATCGGGGAAGGAATCAGCCCCAGCATTTT